This T cell receptor beta chain stems from a study of shared clonotypes between healthy human individuals. Study-level results: Naive CD4 clonotype sharing across a handful of donors was about 5%.

Adult donors, all healthy and HIV-negative, had no recent acute infections or vaccinations. CD4+ cell separation produced CD45RA+ naive and CD45RA-negative memory subsets. The germline V and J ends were trimmed by 1 base and 6 bases, with 15 bases remaining between them. Germline V lookup: CDR1 SGHTA, CDR2 FQGNSA. The CDR3 length is 16 residues. The repertoire was sequenced with immunoSEQ multiplex PCR; TCRdb's copy has only in-frame clones and lacks some. The table lists 2 million to 2.5 million clones, 85% to 95% of them singletons. With regard to this clone: What it binds is unknown.

The rearrangement links TRBV7-2 to TRBJ2-2, with a tentative D call TRBD2 (6 bases). The clonotype originates from a man between 18 and 29 years old in good health. Sequenced: naive CD4+ T cells sorted from blood. Stated subset: CD45RA+ positively selected. The CDR3 nucleotides are TGTGCCAGCAGCTTAGTGCCCCTAACTAGCCCCGGGGAGCTGTTTTTT. Translation: CASSLVPLTSPGELFF.